The text below deals with one T cell receptor beta chain. What it recognizes is unknown. Donors had nominal health at sampling but likely had unrecorded immune exposures. This sample was included in a study of cytomegalovirus exposure and HLA in healthy donors. The ends were cut back, 4 bases at V and 2 bases at J, with 12 bases in the middle. This CDR3 contains 15 residues. The V gene's germline CDR1 is MDHEN and CDR2 SYDVKM. The PCR used 60 Vbeta and 13 Jbeta primers. Assay: immunoSEQ multiplex PCR; the TCRdb copy retains only in-frame clones and omits some. The repertoire holds some 160,000 clones, with 86% as singletons. Whole-study findings and limits: According to an earlier analysis, most TCR beta V segments yielded productive rearrangements about 90% or about 30% of the time. It emerged from a later analysis that several of the most significant clusters appeared to be linked to common viral pathogens.

V usage is TRBV28 and J usage is TRBJ1-3, with D possibly being TRBD1 (5 bases). Sequenced material: PBMCs. This clonotype was sampled from a woman under 30 in good health and CMV-seronegative. The CDR3 here is CASSSQGPPGNTIYF. As DNA, the CDR3 is TGTGCCAGCAGTTCCCAGGGCCCCCCTGGAAACACCATATATTTT. The complete variable domain, with remaining parts taken from reference TRBV28 and TRBJ1-3, reads DVKVTQSSRYLVKRTGEKVFLECVQDMDHENMFWYRQDPGLGLRLIYFSYDVKMKEKGDIPEGYSVSREKKERFSLILESASTNQTSMYLCASSSQGPPGNTIYFGEGSWLTVV.